This T cell receptor (beta chain) was sequenced during a study of T cell changes during pregnancy in multiple sclerosis. V dropped 7 bases and J dropped 3 bases, with 7 bases sitting between them. The germline V gene has CDR1 MNHEY and CDR2 SVGAGI. The CDR3 totals 11 residues. Sequencing was performed with immunoSEQ multiplex PCR; in TCRdb, only in-frame clones are kept and a portion is missing. The table includes around 61,000 clones, under 95% detected once. This sample comprised peripheral blood, obtained in the third trimester of pregnancy. The clonotype comes from a female donor in good health, enrolled as a control in a pregnancy study. V and J are TRBV6-5 and TRBJ2-7; D gene uncertain. The CDR3 region is CASTVYYEQYF. Here the CDR3 DNA reads TGTGCCAGCACGGTGTACTACGAGCAGTACTTC.